This T cell receptor (beta chain) was sequenced during a study of patients and donors after allogeneic stem cell transplantation. This clonotype was seen more than once but under ten times. TCRdb independently ran MiXCR on the RT-PCR reads; one entry per CDR3 protein. The sample has some 160,000 distinct CDR3 sequences, approximately 25% seen once. The CDR3 loop spans 14 amino acids. V lost 2 bases and J lost 6; bases outside the gene matches: 5. CDR1 and CDR2 (germline): SGHVS, FQNEAQ. The sequence was collected from a human donor who was either an allogeneic HSCT recipient or a stem cell or donor lymphocyte infusion donor (not recorded which). It is not recorded whose cells these are; they may come from a transplant donor. This chain links TRBV7-8 with TRBJ1-1, with 8 bases identical to TRBD1. Source material: blood, either unsorted or a sorted T cell fraction (not recorded which). The CDR3 loop reads CASSLMDRAPEAFF. The DNA for the CDR3 is TGTGCCAGCAGCTTAATGGACAGGGCCCCTGAAGCTTTCTTT.